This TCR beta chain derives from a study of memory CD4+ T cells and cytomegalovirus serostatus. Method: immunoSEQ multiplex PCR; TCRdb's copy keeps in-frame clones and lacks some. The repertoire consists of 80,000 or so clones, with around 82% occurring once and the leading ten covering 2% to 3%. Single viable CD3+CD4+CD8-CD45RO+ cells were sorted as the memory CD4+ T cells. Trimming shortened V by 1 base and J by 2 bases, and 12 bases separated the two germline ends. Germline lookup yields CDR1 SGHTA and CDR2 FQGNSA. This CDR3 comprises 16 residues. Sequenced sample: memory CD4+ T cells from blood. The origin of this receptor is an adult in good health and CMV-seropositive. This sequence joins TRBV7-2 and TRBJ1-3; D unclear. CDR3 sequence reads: CASSLGVLLAGNTIYF. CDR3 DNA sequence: TGTGCCAGCAGCTTAGGAGTTCTTCTCGCTGGAAACACCATATATTTT.